This T cell receptor beta chain was retrieved from a study of T cell responses to AZD1222 COVID-19 vaccine. Germline V CDR1 and CDR2: SEHNR, FQNEAQ (reference sequence). Trimming took 5 bases from V and 7 from J, leaving 15 bases between them. The CDR3 consists of 14 residues. Data came from immunoSEQ multiplex PCR; TCRdb stores just in-frame clones and leaves some out. The data show around 65,000 clones, around four fifths seen once. The clonotype was recovered from an adult who received the AZD1222 COVID-19 vaccine. This material consisted of peripheral blood, taken 28 days after the second AZD1222 dose. V and J are TRBV7-9 and TRBJ2-1, with D possibly being TRBD1 (7 bases). The CDR3 protein is CASSAPRGRNEQFF. As DNA, the CDR3 is TGTGCCAGCAGCGCCCCCAGGGGGAGGAATGAGCAGTTCTTC.